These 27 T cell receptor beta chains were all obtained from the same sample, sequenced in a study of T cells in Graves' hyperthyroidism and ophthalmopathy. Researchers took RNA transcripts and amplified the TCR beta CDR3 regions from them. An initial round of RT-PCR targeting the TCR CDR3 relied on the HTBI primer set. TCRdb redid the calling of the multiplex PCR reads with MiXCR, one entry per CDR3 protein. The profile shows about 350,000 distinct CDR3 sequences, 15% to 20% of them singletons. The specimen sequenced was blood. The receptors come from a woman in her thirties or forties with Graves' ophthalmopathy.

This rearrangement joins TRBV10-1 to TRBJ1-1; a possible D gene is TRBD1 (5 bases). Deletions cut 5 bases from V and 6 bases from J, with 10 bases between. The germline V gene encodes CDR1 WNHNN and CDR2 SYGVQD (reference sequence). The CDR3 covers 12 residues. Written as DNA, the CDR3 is TGCGCCAGCAGTCCCGGACAATCTGAAGCTTTCTTT. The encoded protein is CASSPGQSEAFF.

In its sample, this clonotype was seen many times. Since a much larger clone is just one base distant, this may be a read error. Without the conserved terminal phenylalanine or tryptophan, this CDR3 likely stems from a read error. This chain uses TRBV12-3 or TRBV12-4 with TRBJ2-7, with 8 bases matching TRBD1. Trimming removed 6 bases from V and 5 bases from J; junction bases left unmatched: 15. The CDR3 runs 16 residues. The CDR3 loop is CASSPSDRALGNEQYL. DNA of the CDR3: TGTGCCAGCAGCCCCTCGGACAGGGCTCTCGGGAACGAGCAGTACCTC.

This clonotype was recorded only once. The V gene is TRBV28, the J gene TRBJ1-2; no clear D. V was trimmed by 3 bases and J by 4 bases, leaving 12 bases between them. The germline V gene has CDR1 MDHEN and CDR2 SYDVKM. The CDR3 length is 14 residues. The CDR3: CASSFAGNAYGYTF. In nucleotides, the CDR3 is TGTGCCAGCAGTTTCGCAGGAAATGCCTATGGCTACACCTTC.

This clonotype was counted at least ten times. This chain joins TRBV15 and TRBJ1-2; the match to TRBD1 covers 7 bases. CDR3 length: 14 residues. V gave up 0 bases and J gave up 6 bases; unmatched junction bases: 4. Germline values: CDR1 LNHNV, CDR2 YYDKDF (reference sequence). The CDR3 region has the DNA TGTGCCACCAGCAGAGACAGGGGGTCGGATGGCTACACCTTC. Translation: CATSRDRGSDGYTF.

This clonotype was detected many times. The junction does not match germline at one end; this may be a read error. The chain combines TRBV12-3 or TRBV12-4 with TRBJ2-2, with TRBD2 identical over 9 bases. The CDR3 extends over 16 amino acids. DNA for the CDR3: TGTGCCGGCAGTTTGATAGCGGGAGCTTTTGCGGGGGAGCTGTTTTTT. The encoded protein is CAGSLIAGAFAGELFF.

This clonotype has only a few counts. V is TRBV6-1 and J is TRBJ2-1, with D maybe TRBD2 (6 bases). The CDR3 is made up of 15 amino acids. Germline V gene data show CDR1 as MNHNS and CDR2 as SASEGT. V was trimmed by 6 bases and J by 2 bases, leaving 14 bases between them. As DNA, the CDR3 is TGTGCCAGCAGAGAAACGGGAGCAACCTACAATGAGCAGTTCTTC. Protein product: CASRETGATYNEQFF.

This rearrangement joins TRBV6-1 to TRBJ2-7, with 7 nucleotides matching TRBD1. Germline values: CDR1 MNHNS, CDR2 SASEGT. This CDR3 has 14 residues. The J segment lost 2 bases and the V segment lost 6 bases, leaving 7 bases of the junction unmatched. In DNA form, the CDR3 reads TGTGCCAGCAGGGAATCGACAGGGACCTACGAGCAGTACTTC. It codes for CASRESTGTYEQYF.

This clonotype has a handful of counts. CDR3 DNA sequence: TGTGCCAGCCGGATCCCCCAGCGGGGCAATCAGCCCCAGCATTTT. It is translated as CASRIPQRGNQPQHF. V and J are TRBV28 and TRBJ1-5; D is unclear. V lost 8 bases, J lost 2 bases, and 16 bases lay in between. This CDR3 spans 15 amino acids. Germline CDR1 MDHEN, CDR2 SYDVKM.

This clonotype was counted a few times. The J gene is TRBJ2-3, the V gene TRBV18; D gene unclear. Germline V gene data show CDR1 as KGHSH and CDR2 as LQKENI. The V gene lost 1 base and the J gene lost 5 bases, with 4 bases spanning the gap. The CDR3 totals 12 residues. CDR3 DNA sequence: TGTGCCAGCTCACCACGTGGAGATACGCAGTATTTT. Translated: CASSPRGDTQYF.

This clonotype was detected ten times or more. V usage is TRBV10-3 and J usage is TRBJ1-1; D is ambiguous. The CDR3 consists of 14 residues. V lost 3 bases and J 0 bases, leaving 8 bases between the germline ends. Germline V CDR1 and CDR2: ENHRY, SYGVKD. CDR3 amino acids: CAISEAVLNTEAFF. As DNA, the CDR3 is TGTGCCATCAGTGAAGCGGTTCTGAACACTGAAGCTTTCTTT.

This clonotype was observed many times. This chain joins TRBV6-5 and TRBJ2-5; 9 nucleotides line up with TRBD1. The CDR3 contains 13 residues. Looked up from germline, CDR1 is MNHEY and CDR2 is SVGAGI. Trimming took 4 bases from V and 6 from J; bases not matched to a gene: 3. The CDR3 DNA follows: TGTGCCAGCAGTTCGACAGGGGGGAAGACCCAGTACTTC. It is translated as CASSSTGGKTQYF.

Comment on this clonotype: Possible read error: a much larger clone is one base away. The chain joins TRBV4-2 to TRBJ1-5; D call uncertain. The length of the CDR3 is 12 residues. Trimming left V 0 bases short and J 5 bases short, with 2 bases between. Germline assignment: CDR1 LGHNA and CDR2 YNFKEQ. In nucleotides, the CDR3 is TGTGCCAGCAGCCAAGAAGATCAGCCCCAGCATTTT. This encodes CASSQEDQPQHF.

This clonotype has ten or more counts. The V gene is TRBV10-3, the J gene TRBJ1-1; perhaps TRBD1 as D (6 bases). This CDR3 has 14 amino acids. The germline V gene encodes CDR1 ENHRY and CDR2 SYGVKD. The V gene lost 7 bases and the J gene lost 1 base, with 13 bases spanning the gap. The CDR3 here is CAITARGGNTEAFF. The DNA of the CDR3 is TGTGCCATCACTGCGAGGGGGGGGAACACTGAAGCTTTCTTT.

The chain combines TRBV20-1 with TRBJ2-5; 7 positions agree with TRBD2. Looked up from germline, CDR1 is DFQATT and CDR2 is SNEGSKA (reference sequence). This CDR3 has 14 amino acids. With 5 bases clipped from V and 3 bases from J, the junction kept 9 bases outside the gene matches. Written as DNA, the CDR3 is TGCAGTGCTCCGCCTGCGGGGGTGGAAGAGACCCAGTACTTC. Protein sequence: CSAPPAGVEETQYF.

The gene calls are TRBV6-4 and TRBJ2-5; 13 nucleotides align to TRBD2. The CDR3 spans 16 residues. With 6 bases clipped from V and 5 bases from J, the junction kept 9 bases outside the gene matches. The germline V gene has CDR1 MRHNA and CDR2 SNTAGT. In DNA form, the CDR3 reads TGTGCCAGCAGCCCTACTAGCGGGAGGGCCGGTGAGACCCAGTACTTC. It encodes CASSPTSGRAGETQYF.

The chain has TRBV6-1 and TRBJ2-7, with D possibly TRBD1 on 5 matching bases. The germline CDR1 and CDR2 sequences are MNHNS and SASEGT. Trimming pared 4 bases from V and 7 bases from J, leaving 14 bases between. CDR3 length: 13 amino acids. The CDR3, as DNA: TGTGCCAGCAGTGTGGACATGATGGGGGAGCAGTACTTC. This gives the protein CASSVDMMGEQYF.

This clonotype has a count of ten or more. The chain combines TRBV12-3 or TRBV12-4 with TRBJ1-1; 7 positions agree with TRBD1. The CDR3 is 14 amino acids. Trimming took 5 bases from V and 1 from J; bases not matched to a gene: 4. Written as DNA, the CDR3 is TGTGCCAGCAGTACCGGGACAGAGAACACTGAAGCTTTCTTT. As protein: CASSTGTENTEAFF.

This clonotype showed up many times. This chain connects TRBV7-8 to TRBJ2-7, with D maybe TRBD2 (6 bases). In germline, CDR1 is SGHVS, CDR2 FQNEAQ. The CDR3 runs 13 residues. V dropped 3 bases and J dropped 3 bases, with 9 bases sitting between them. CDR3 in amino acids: CASSFSGYYEQYF. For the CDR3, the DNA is TGTGCCAGCAGCTTCAGCGGGTACTACGAGCAGTACTTC.

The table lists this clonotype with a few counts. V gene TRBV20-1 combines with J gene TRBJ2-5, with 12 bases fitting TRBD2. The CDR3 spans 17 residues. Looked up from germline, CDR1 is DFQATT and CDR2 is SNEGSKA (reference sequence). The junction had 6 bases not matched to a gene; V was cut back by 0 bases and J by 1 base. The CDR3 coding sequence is TGCAGTGCTAGAGATCCGGCTAGCGGGAGGGGCCAAGAGACCCAGTACTTC. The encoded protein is CSARDPASGRGQETQYF.

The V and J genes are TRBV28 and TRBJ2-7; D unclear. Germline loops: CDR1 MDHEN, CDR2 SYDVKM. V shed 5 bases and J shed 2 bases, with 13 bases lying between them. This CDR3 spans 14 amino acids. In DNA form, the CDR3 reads TGTGCCAGCAGTCATTATACAGAGACCTACGAGCAGTACTTC. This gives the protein CASSHYTETYEQYF.

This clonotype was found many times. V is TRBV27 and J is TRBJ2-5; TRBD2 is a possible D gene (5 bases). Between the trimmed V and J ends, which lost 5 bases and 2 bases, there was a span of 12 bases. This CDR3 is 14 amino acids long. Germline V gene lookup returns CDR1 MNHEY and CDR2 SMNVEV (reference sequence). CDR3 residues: CASSSSAGQETQYF. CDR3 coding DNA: TGTGCCAGCAGTAGCTCGGCGGGTCAAGAGACCCAGTACTTC.

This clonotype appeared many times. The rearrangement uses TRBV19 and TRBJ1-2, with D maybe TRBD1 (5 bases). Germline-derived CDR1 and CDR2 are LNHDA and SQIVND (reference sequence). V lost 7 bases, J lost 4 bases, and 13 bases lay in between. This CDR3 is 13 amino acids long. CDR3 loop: CASTLDTVYGYTF. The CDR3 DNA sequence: TGTGCCAGTACCTTGGACACCGTCTATGGCTACACCTTC.

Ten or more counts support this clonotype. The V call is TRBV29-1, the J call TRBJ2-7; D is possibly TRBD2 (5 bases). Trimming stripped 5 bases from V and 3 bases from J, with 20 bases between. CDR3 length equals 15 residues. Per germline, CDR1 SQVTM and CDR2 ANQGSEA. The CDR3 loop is CSVKLWPSFDYEQYF. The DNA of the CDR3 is TGCAGCGTTAAACTTTGGCCTAGCTTTGACTACGAGCAGTACTTC.

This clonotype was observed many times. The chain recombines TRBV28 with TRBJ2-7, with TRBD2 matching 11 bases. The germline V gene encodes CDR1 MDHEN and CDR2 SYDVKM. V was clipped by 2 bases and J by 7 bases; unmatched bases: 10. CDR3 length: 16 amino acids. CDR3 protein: CASSLTVAGGILEQYF. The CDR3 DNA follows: TGTGCCAGCAGTTTAACGGTAGCGGGAGGGATTCTGGAGCAGTACTTC.

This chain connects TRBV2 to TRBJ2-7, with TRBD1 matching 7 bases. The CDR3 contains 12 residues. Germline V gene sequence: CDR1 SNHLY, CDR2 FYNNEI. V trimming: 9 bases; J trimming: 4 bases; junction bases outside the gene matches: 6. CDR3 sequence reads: CASQPTGYEQYF. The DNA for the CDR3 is TGTGCCAGTCAGCCGACAGGGTACGAGCAGTACTTC.

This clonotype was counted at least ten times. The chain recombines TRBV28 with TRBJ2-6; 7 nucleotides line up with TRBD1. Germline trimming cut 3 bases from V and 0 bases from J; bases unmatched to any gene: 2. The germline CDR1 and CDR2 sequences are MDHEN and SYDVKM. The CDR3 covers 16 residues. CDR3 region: CASSFGTVSGANVLTF. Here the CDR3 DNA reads TGTGCCAGCAGTTTCGGGACAGTCTCTGGGGCCAACGTCCTGACTTTC.

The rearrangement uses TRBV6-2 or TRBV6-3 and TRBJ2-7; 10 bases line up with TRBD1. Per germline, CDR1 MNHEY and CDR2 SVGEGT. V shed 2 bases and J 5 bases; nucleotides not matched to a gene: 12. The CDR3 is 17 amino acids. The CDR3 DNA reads TGTGCCAGCAGTTACACGGGCGGGACAGGGGTTTATAACGAGCAGTACTTC. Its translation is CASSYTGGTGVYNEQYF.